This passage covers 24 T cell receptor beta chains from one sample sequenced in a study of control samples from healthy donors and cancer patients. Data came from immunoSEQ multiplex PCR; TCRdb stores just in-frame clones and leaves some out. The sample holds under 150,000 clones; 70% to 90% are singletons and the top ten take 3.4%. The specimen was blood. The receptors stem from a middle-aged man in good health.

The rearrangement links TRBV21-1 to TRBJ1-5; TRBD1 is taken as the D call from the table, unchecked against the DNA. TRBV21-1 corresponds to a pseudogene. The CDR3 is made up of 18 amino acids. DNA of the CDR3: TGTGCCAGCAGCAAAGAATTCGCCGACAGGGCTGGCAATCAGCCCCAGCATTTT. It is translated as CASSKEFADRAGNQPQHF.

For this clone: A read error may explain this, as a much larger clone is one base away. This chain connects TRBV5-4 to TRBJ1-1; D is ambiguous. Per the germline V gene, CDR1 is SGHNT and CDR2 is YYREEE (reference sequence). V lost 4 bases, J lost 1 base, and 2 bases lay in between. This CDR3 spans 11 amino acids. The CDR3 region is CASSRNTEAFF. Here the CDR3 DNA reads TGTGCCAGCAGCCGGAACACTGAAGCTTTCTTT.

The rearrangement joins TRBV11-3 to TRBJ2-3, with a possible D match to TRBD1 (5 bases). The V end was cut by 5 bases, the J end by 1 base, with 7 bases between. Germline assignment: CDR1 SGHNT and CDR2 YENEEA. CDR3 length equals 13 residues. In DNA form, the CDR3 reads TGTGCCAGCAGCATACAGGGCACAGATACGCAGTATTTT. Its translation is CASSIQGTDTQYF.

V and J are TRBV19 and TRBJ1-3; D possibly corresponds to TRBD1 (5 bases). There are 14 residues in the CDR3. V gave up 1 base and J gave up 4 bases, with 8 bases separating them. Germline V gives CDR1 LNHDA, CDR2 SQIVND (reference sequence). CDR3 loop: CASSIGGLGNTIYF. In nucleotides, the CDR3 is TGTGCCAGTAGTATAGGGGGCCTCGGAAACACCATATATTTT.

CDR3 sequence reads: CASSPRRGADTQYF. DNA of the CDR3: TGTGCCAGCAGCCCCCGTCGGGGGGCAGATACGCAGTATTTT. The rearrangement links TRBV11-3 to TRBJ2-3, with TRBD2 matching over 7 bases. CDR3 length: 14 residues. The germline CDR1 and CDR2 sequences are SGHNT and YENEEA. J was trimmed by 4 bases and V by 5 bases; bases with no gene match: 6.

The CDR3, as DNA: TGTGCCTCAGCCCGGACTATCACCGGGGAGCTGTTTTTT. Translating it yields CASARTITGELFF. J is TRBJ2-2 and V is TRBV30; D might be TRBD2 (6 bases). This CDR3 contains 13 residues. The V end was cut by 7 bases, the J end by 4 bases, with 13 bases between. Per the germline V gene, CDR1 is GTSNPN and CDR2 is SVGIG (reference sequence).

The V call is TRBV11-2, the J call TRBJ2-7, with unresolved D. Germline loops: CDR1 SGHAT, CDR2 FQNNGV. This CDR3 has 14 amino acids. V dropped 1 base and J dropped 2 bases, with 9 bases sitting between them. This chain's CDR3 is CASSLARSTYEQYF. In DNA, the CDR3 is TGTGCCAGCAGCTTAGCCAGGTCAACCTACGAGCAGTACTTC.

This rearrangement joins TRBV7-2 to TRBJ2-3; 9 nucleotides line up with TRBD2. The CDR3 consists of 17 residues. V trimming: 3 bases; J trimming: 0 bases; junction bases outside the gene matches: 7. Germline-derived CDR1 and CDR2 are SGHTA and FQGNSA. CDR3 sequence (DNA): TGTGCCAGCAGCTTGCCCTTTAGCGGGGGTAGCACAGATACGCAGTATTTT. It yields the protein CASSLPFSGGSTDTQYF.

The gene calls are TRBV4-2 and TRBJ1-4; no clear D gene. Germline V gene lookup returns CDR1 LGHNA and CDR2 YNFKEQ. Trimming cost V 0 bases and J 7 bases, with 12 bases left between them. This CDR3 is 15 amino acids long. This chain's CDR3 is CASSQDGQGIEKLFF. The CDR3 DNA follows: TGTGCCAGCAGCCAAGATGGGCAAGGTATTGAAAAACTGTTTTTT.

The chain combines TRBV5-1 with TRBJ2-1, with D unclear. CDR3 length equals 15 residues. The ends were cut back, 0 bases at V and 7 bases at J, with 14 bases in the middle. Germline-derived CDR1 and CDR2 are SGHRS and YFSETQ. This CDR3 is CASSLGVLLGNEQFF. CDR3 sequence (DNA): TGCGCCAGCAGCTTGGGGGTCCTTTTGGGAAATGAGCAGTTCTTC.

V is TRBV19 and J is TRBJ1-4; 8 bases are a match to TRBD1. The length of the CDR3 is 13 residues. CDR1 and CDR2 from the germline V gene are LNHDA and SQIVND (reference sequence). Trimming removed 8 bases from V and 5 bases from J; junction bases left unmatched: 4. As DNA, the CDR3 is TGTGCCAGTGGACAGGGCTGGAATGAAAAACTGTTTTTT. Its translation: CASGQGWNEKLFF.

Only one count was recorded for this clone. The chain couples TRBV7-6 to TRBJ2-7; D remains unclear. Per the germline V gene, CDR1 is SGHVS and CDR2 is FNYEAQ. The CDR3 runs to 15 residues. V gave up 3 bases and J gave up 3 bases, with 15 bases separating them. CDR3 region: CASSFRSTTNYEQYF. CDR3 sequence (DNA): TGTGCCAGCAGCTTTAGGTCGACAACCAACTACGAGCAGTACTTC.

The CDR3 DNA reads as TGCGCCAGCAGCTTGGCAGGACAGGGAGGGACCGGGGAGCTGTTTTTT. As protein: CASSLAGQGGTGELFF. The chain recombines TRBV5-1 with TRBJ2-2; TRBD1 is a possible D gene (8 bases). The length of the CDR3 is 16 residues. Per the germline V gene, CDR1 is SGHRS and CDR2 is YFSETQ. Trimming left V 0 bases short and J 5 bases short, with 14 bases between.

The rearrangement uses TRBV6-5 and TRBJ1-2, with D perhaps matching TRBD1 (5 bases). Trimming took 0 bases from V and 4 from J, leaving 12 bases between them. The CDR3 totals 15 residues. CDR1 MNHEY and CDR2 SVGAGI come from the germline V gene. As DNA, the CDR3 is TGTGCCAGCAGTTACTCGATCCGGGGGACCTATGGCTACACCTTC. Encoded protein: CASSYSIRGTYGYTF.

This clone was observed a handful of times. V is TRBV5-1 and J is TRBJ2-7; no definite D call. The germline gives CDR1 SGHRS, CDR2 YFSETQ. The ends were cut back, 4 bases at V and 2 bases at J, with 10 bases in the middle. The CDR3 has 13 amino acids. DNA for the CDR3: TGCGCCAGCAGCCCCCAGAGAACCTACGAGCAGTACTTC. Protein: CASSPQRTYEQYF.

The chain carries TRBV11-2 and TRBJ2-3; 12 positions agree with TRBD1. CDR3 length: 17 residues. The germline gives CDR1 SGHAT, CDR2 FQNNGV. J gave up 2 bases and V 4 bases, and 7 bases lay outside the gene matches. The CDR3 protein is CASSSGTGGAYTDTQYF. CDR3 DNA sequence: TGTGCCAGCAGCTCCGGGACAGGGGGCGCGTACACAGATACGCAGTATTTT. The variable domain in full, completed from reference TRBV11-2 and TRBJ2-3, reads EAGVAQSPRYKIIEKRQSVAFWCNPISGHATLYWYQQILGQGPKLLIQFQNNGVVDDSQLPKDRFSAERLKGVDSTLKIQPAKLEDSAVYLCASSSGTGGAYTDTQYFGPGTRLTVL.

This clone was counted between two and nine times. The chain recombines TRBV9 with TRBJ1-6, with a tentative D call TRBD1 (5 bases). This CDR3 is 14 amino acids long. The V gene's germline CDR1 is SGDLS and CDR2 YYNGEE. The V gene lost 3 bases and the J gene lost 10 bases, with 14 bases spanning the gap. As DNA, the CDR3 is TGTGCCAGCAGCGCACTCACCCGGGGCTCACCCCTCCACTTT. It encodes CASSALTRGSPLHF.

This clone came up once. V and J are TRBV12-3 or TRBV12-4 and TRBJ1-1, with D tentatively TRBD1 (5 bases). The CDR3 sequence is 13 residues long. Trimming pared 5 bases from V and 5 bases from J, leaving 12 bases between. CDR3 in amino acids: CASSPSRGTEAFF. CDR3 DNA sequence: TGTGCCAGCAGTCCTTCGAGGGGAACTGAAGCTTTCTTT.

V gene TRBV18 combines with J gene TRBJ1-3; no clear D. V was cut by 6 bases and J by 4 bases, with 16 bases left in between. This CDR3 comprises 15 residues. The V gene's germline CDR1 is KGHSH and CDR2 LQKENI. The CDR3 reads CASSPDGFYGNTIYF. The DNA for the CDR3 is TGTGCCAGCTCTCCAGACGGATTTTACGGAAACACCATATATTTT.

This chain joins TRBV28 and TRBJ1-6, with 7 bases matching TRBD1. V was pared by 5 bases and J by 3 bases, with 4 bases of the junction left unmatched. CDR3 length: 15 amino acids. Germline CDR1 MDHEN, CDR2 SYDVKM. CDR3: CASSETGNYNSPLHF. The CDR3 DNA reads as TGTGCCAGCAGTGAGACAGGGAACTATAATTCACCCCTCCACTTT.

The gene calls are TRBV15 and TRBJ2-7, with D possibly being TRBD1 (5 bases). Trimming shortened V by 3 bases and J by 1 base, and 10 bases separated the two germline ends. The CDR3 is made up of 14 amino acids. Germline CDR1 is LNHNV and CDR2 is YYDKDF (reference sequence). The DNA for the CDR3 is TGTGCCACCAGCAGTTTGCAGGGATCCTACGAGCAGTACTTC. Protein: CATSSLQGSYEQYF.

The chain joins TRBV15 to TRBJ2-1; TRBD1 might be the D (6 bases). CDR3 length: 16 amino acids. V gave up 2 bases and J gave up 5 bases, with 16 bases separating them. Germline-derived CDR1 and CDR2 are LNHNV and YYDKDF (reference sequence). CDR3 amino acids: CATSRPGDTLDNEQFF. CDR3 in DNA: TGTGCCACCAGCAGACCTGGGGACACCTTGGACAATGAGCAGTTCTTC.

The chain has TRBV7-9 and TRBJ2-7; 13 bases are shared with TRBD2. The germline V gene has CDR1 SEHNR and CDR2 FQNEAQ (reference sequence). The CDR3 loop spans 16 amino acids. J was trimmed by 1 base and V by 4 bases; bases with no gene match: 4. CDR3 loop: CASSSTSGGLSYEQYF. For the CDR3, the DNA is TGTGCCAGCAGCTCGACTAGCGGGGGGCTTTCCTACGAGCAGTACTTC. The variable domain in full, completed from reference TRBV7-9 and TRBJ2-7, reads DTGVSQNPRHKITKRGQNVTFRCDPISEHNRLYWYRQTLGQGPEFLTYFQNEAQLEKSRLLSDRFSAERPKGSFSTLEIQRTEQGDSAMYLCASSSTSGGLSYEQYFGPGTRLTVT.

The chain uses TRBV18 and TRBJ2-5, with 10 bases matching TRBD2. Germline-derived CDR1 and CDR2 are KGHSH and LQKENI. Unmatched junction bases numbered 8, after V lost 2 bases and J lost 5 bases. CDR3 length: 16 residues. CDR3 residues: CASSPSLAGGSETQYF. The CDR3 DNA reads TGTGCCAGCTCACCATCCTTAGCGGGGGGCAGCGAGACCCAGTACTTC.